The 13 T cell receptor beta chains presented below share a single source sample, sequenced in a study of blood T cell repertoires in COVID-19. Sequenced by immunoSEQ multiplex PCR; TCRdb stores in-frame clones only, minus some. The table shows roughly 28,000 clones, with roughly nine tenths occurring only once. What was sequenced was peripheral blood. These receptors were obtained from a human donor with acute or convalescent COVID-19. The donor label of this sample is uncertain.

This clone has only one observation. This chain uses TRBV7-2 with TRBJ2-1; a weak D match, TRBD2 (6 bases). Germline CDR1 reads SGHTA; CDR2 reads FQGNSA. The ends were cut back, 5 bases at V and 4 bases at J, with 9 bases in the middle. The CDR3 is made up of 13 amino acids. The CDR3 DNA is TGTGCCAGCAGCGAAGCGGGTTACAATGAGCAGTTCTTC. Its protein is CASSEAGYNEQFF.

The sample holds a few counts of this clone. The V and J genes are TRBV19 and TRBJ2-7; 12 nucleotides agree with TRBD1. The CDR3 totals 15 residues. Germline V gives CDR1 LNHDA, CDR2 SQIVND (reference sequence). The V gene end was trimmed by 5 bases and the J gene end by 2 bases; junction bases not matched to a gene: 4. The CDR3 spells CASSRGTGGTYEQYV. The DNA of the CDR3 is TGTGCCAGTAGTCGAGGGACAGGGGGCACCTACGAGCAGTACGTC.

This rearrangement joins TRBV5-4 to TRBJ2-5; TRBD1 matches at 7 bases. The germline V gene encodes CDR1 SGHNT and CDR2 YYREEE (reference sequence). V dropped 7 bases and J dropped 2; count of bases not matched to a gene: 14. CDR3 length: 16 residues. CDR3: CASSRGMQGEQETQYF. The CDR3 DNA sequence: TGTGCCAGCTCCCGGGGAATGCAGGGGGAACAAGAGACCCAGTACTTC. The full variable domain, with the rest looked up from reference TRBV5-4 and TRBJ2-5, is ETGVTQSPTHLIKTRGQQVTLRCSSQSGHNTVSWYQQALGQGPQFIFQYYREEENGRGNFPPRFSGLQFPNYSSELNVNALELDDSALYLCASSRGMQGEQETQYFGPGTRLLVL.

V and J are TRBV15 and TRBJ1-4, with D tentatively TRBD1 (5 bases). Trimming took 0 bases from V and 5 from J, leaving 13 bases between them. The germline V gene encodes CDR1 LNHNV and CDR2 YYDKDF (reference sequence). This CDR3 has 16 amino acids. The CDR3 protein is CATSRDRAGRNEKLFF. In nucleotides, the CDR3 is TGTGCCACCAGCAGAGATCGCGCAGGGCGGAATGAAAAACTGTTTTTT.

This chain uses TRBV9 with TRBJ1-6, with D hard to call. CDR1 SGDLS and CDR2 YYNGEE come from the germline V gene. V was cut by 0 bases and J by 7 bases, with 8 bases left in between. The CDR3 covers 14 residues. CDR3 bases: TGTGCCAGCAGCGTAGATGTGAGGAATTCACCCCTCCACTTT. It is translated as CASSVDVRNSPLHF.

The chain joins TRBV19 to TRBJ1-3; TRBD1 agrees at 8 bases. The CDR3 consists of 16 residues. Germline lookup yields CDR1 LNHDA and CDR2 SQIVND (reference sequence). Trimming at V came to 7 bases and at J to 0 bases, leaving 8 bases not matched to a gene. The CDR3 nucleotides are TGTGCCAGTACGAGGGGACAGGCGAACTCTGGAAACACCATATATTTT. Its protein is CASTRGQANSGNTIYF.

The CDR3 region has the DNA TGTGCCAGCAGTTACGGACAGGCCTCCTATGGCTACACCTTC. Its translation: CASSYGQASYGYTF. The rearrangement joins TRBV28 to TRBJ1-2; TRBD1 aligns across 7 bases. The CDR3 is made up of 14 amino acids. With V trimmed by 4 bases and J by 4 bases, 6 bases remained unmatched. Germline lookup yields CDR1 MDHEN and CDR2 SYDVKM.

This chain joins TRBV27 and TRBJ1-1; TRBD1 agrees at 7 bases. The length of the CDR3 is 16 residues. The ends lost 7 bases at V and 1 base at J; junction bases unmatched: 12. Germline CDR1 and CDR2: MNHEY and SMNVEV (reference sequence). The CDR3 sequence: CASKRDSTRGNTEAFF. The CDR3 DNA follows: TGTGCCAGCAAAAGGGACAGCACGAGGGGGAACACTGAAGCTTTCTTT.

The chain couples TRBV30 to TRBJ1-3; D is unresolved. The CDR3 totals 11 residues. The V and J ends lost 0 bases and 7 bases respectively, with 4 bases between them. Per the germline V gene, CDR1 is GTSNPN and CDR2 is SVGIG (reference sequence). CDR3 loop: CAWSVRNTIYF. CDR3 nucleotide sequence: TGTGCCTGGAGTGTACGGAACACCATATATTTT. The full variable domain, completed using reference TRBV30 and TRBJ1-3, is SQTIHQWPATLVQPVGSPLSLECTVEGTSNPNLYWYRQAAGRGLQLLFYSVGIGQISSEVPQNLSASRPQDRQFILSSKKLLLSDSGFYLCAWSVRNTIYFGEGSWLTVV.

V usage is TRBV19 and J usage is TRBJ2-5, with 13 nucleotides matching TRBD2. This CDR3 is built from 17 residues. The V gene end was trimmed by 5 bases and the J gene end by 4 bases; junction bases not matched to a gene: 10. Germline CDR1 and CDR2: LNHDA and SQIVND (reference sequence). This CDR3 is CASSPGILAGGPETQYF. As DNA, the CDR3 is TGTGCCAGTAGTCCCGGAATACTAGCGGGAGGGCCAGAGACCCAGTACTTC.

The V call is TRBV5-1, the J call TRBJ1-4, with 8 bases fitting TRBD1. The V segment lost 4 bases and the J segment 6 bases; nucleotides outside the gene matches: 11. CDR1 SGHRS and CDR2 YFSETQ come from the germline V gene. The length of the CDR3 is 16 residues. The chain's CDR3 is CASSPQGVGKDEKLFF. As DNA, the CDR3 is TGCGCCAGCAGCCCACAGGGGGTAGGGAAGGATGAAAAACTGTTTTTT.

V and J are TRBV11-2 and TRBJ1-5; a weak D match, TRBD1 (5 bases). This CDR3 contains 16 residues. V shed 1 base and J shed 3 bases, with 13 bases lying between them. Germline CDR1 reads SGHAT; CDR2 reads FQNNGV. CDR3 loop: CASSLGFRGINQPQHF. As DNA, the CDR3 is TGTGCCAGCAGCTTAGGCTTTCGGGGGATCAATCAGCCCCAGCATTTT.

This clone was observed a few times. The rearrangement uses TRBV7-9 and TRBJ1-1, with 7 bases that match TRBD1. Germline V gene sequence: CDR1 SEHNR, CDR2 FQNEAQ (reference sequence). The CDR3 is made up of 12 amino acids. The V segment lost 5 bases and the J segment 11 bases; nucleotides outside the gene matches: 8. For the CDR3, the DNA is TGTGCCAGCAGCATTACCGGGACAGAGGCTTTCTTT. Its translation: CASSITGTEAFF. The full variable domain, completed using reference TRBV7-9 and TRBJ1-1, is DTGVSQNPRHKITKRGQNVTFRCDPISEHNRLYWYRQTLGQGPEFLTYFQNEAQLEKSRLLSDRFSAERPKGSFSTLEIQRTEQGDSAMYLCASSITGTEAFFGQGTRLTVV.